The TCR beta chain under discussion was sequenced for a study of vaccination effects on CD4 cells after COVID-19 (dated by TCRdb to about 2022). In terms of the full investigation: Each participant received two doses of an mRNA SARS-CoV-2 vaccine, either BNT162b2 or mRNA-1273. Cultures from other donors in the study were sequenced using the Oncomine TCR Beta short-read assay on an Illumina iSeq 100. The study compared SARS-CoV-2 spike-specific CD4+ TCR repertoires before and after mRNA vaccination in COVID-19 convalescent patients and infection-naive vaccine recipients. The full study included some 10 COVID-19 convalescent patients and a handful of SARS-CoV-2-naive healthy vaccine recipients.

Details on this clone: It lacks a known antigen. Qualities for individual bases were not recorded, and no much larger clone is one base off.

Receptors were amplified or captured by the immunoSEQ multiplex PCR assay. TCR beta CDR3 sequencing was performed on DNA from the cultured, isolated CD4+ T cells. Per the original workflow: The analysis removed non-productive TCR sequences, trimmed reads to the CDR3 region, and retained only CDR3s that were 7 or more amino acids long. Antigen-specific clonotypes were identified with the MANAFEST web app by comparing expansion in peptide wells against reference cultures. For clones to be considered positive, expansion at FDR<0.05 versus reference and all other wells, an odds ratio above 5, and a frequency above 0.1% in two replicate wells were required. A clonotype was defined as cross-reactive if the clonotype was significantly expanded both in SARS-CoV-2 spike wells and in at least one common cold coronavirus spike condition. CDR3 similarity was assessed by Levenshtein distance with the stringdist R package, and unrooted trees were built with ape in R 3.6.1. Sourced from immuneACCESS, this table was stored by TCRdb with only in-frame sequences that have V and J called. A share of the clones is absent; for the studies checked, an unresolved V gene accounts for under half, and the remainder has no known explanation. V, J and clone size are those of that table, while D and trimming were read from the DNA. Counted in this sample were tens of thousands of clones; roughly 79% of them appeared once. Together, the top ten hold under 3% of the sample.

The ViraFEST assay stimulated PBMC with viral peptide pools and then used TCR sequencing to identify antigen-specific CD4+ T cell clonotypes by expansion. After approximately 11 days of culture, CD4+ T cells were isolated with the EasySep CD4+ T cell isolation kit. The absence of prior SARS-CoV-2 infection in healthy vaccine recipients was confirmed by negative nucleocapsid antibodies before and after vaccination. Roughly 2.1 million PBMC per well were cultured in IMDM with approximately 5% human AB serum, 9 to 10 IU/ml IL-2 and gentamicin, plus 10 ug/ml peptides. Half of the culture medium was replaced with fresh IL-2-containing medium on days 3 and 7. Unless otherwise noted, each peptide stimulation condition was cultured in triplicate wells. PBMC were separated from whole blood using Ficoll-Paque Plus gradient centrifugation and were then either cryopreserved at -140C or used fresh. Overlapping peptide pools spanned the spike proteins of SARS-CoV-2 and the common cold coronaviruses HCoV-NL63, HCoV-OC43 and HCoV-229E. The QIAamp micro DNA kit was used to extract genomic DNA from the cultured CD4+ T cells.

Ends trimmed: V by 7 bases, J by 4 bases; bases unmatched to a gene: 7. Based on the germline V gene, the CDR1 and CDR2 sequences are MNHEY and SVGAGI. The CDR3, from cysteine to phenylalanine, totals 14 residues. Just CDR3 DNA is preserved here, 42 bases in frame from base 1. General study outcomes and caveats: Clones induced by infection and clones induced by vaccination both contracted markedly at late timepoints after vaccination, which fits with T cell responses waning over time. The study was limited by a small number of convalescent patients, and early post-infection timepoints were lacking. In healthy vaccine recipients, vaccine-induced clones were almost all SARS-CoV-2 mono-reactive, with only 1 of 255 being cross-reactive with common cold coronaviruses.

The sequence came from a human donor who received a COVID-19 vaccine. Specimen: CD4+ T cells from PBMCs cultured with HCoV-229E spike peptides, collected before COVID-19 vaccination. Sample cell subset or site, as interpreted from the label and publication: HCoV-229E spike overlapping peptide pool stimulation. The chain is assembled from TRBV6-5 and TRBJ1-3; TRBD1 aligns with 7 central bases. The CDR3 region has the sequence CASTLGQYGNTIYF. The base sequence is TGTGCCAGCACCTTGGGACAGTACGGAAACACCATATATTTT.